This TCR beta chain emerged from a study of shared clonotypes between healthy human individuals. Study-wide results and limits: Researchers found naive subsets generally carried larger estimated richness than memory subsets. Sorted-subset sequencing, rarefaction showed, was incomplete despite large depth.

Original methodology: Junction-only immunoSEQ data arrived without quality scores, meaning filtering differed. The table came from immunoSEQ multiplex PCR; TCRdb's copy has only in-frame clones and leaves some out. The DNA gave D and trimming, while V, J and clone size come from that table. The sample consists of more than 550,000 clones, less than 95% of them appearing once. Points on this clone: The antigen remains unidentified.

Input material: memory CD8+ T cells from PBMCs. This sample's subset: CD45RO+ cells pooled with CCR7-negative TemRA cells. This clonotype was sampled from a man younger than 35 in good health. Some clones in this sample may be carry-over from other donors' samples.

The CDR3 DNA is TGTGCCAGCAGCTTGGCGAGGGGCTACCAAACAGATACGCAGTATTTT. This translates into CASSLARGYQTDTQYF. The chain couples TRBV5-4 to TRBJ2-3, with D possibly called TRBD1 or TRBD2 (5 bases each). CDR3 length equals 16 residues. V gave up 0 bases and J gave up 3 bases, with 14 bases separating them. Germline V gene data show CDR1 as SGHNT and CDR2 as YYREEE (reference sequence).